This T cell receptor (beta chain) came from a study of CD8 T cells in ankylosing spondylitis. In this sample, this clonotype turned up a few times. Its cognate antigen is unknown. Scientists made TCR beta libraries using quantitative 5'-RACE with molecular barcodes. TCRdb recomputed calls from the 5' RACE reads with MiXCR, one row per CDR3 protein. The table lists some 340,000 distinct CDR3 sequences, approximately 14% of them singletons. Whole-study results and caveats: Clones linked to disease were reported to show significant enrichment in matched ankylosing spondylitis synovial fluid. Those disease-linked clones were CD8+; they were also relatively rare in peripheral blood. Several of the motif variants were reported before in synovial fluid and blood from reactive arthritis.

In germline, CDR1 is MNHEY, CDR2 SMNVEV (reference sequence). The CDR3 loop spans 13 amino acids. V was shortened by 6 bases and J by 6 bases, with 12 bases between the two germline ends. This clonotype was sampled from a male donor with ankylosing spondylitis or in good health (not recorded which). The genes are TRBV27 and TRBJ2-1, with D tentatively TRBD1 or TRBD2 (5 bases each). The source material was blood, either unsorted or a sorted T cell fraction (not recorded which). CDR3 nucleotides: TGTGCCAGCAGGCCGGGACCGTTCAATGAGCAGTTCTTC. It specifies CASRPGPFNEQFF.